Here is one T cell receptor beta chain with its context. The antigen is undetermined. This sample is drawn from a study of beta chain features in type 1 diabetes. Findings and caveats of the study: In every one of the four CD4+ subsets, TCRB CDR3s were moderately but significantly shorter in Type 1 diabetes patients.

The CDR3 sequence is 13 residues long. The V end lost 4 bases, the J end lost 5 bases, and 14 bases lay between the germline ends. Germline V gene data show CDR1 as SQVTM and CDR2 as ANQGSEA. TCRB transcripts that were expressed got sequenced, as all of the isolated RNA had been reverse transcribed. Sequencing used immunoSEQ multiplex PCR; TCRdb keeps in-frame clones, though not all of them. The sample consists of 200,000 to 300,000 clones, roughly 22% of them appearing once. The source is a woman aged 35 to 49 with type 1 diabetes. The rearrangement uses TRBV29-1 and TRBJ1-1; D gene ambiguous. Material for sequencing was naive CD4+ T cells from blood. CDR3 nucleotides: TGCAGCGTTGTAAGACGGGGAGGGACTGAAGCTTTCTTT. Encoded protein: CSVVRRGGTEAFF.